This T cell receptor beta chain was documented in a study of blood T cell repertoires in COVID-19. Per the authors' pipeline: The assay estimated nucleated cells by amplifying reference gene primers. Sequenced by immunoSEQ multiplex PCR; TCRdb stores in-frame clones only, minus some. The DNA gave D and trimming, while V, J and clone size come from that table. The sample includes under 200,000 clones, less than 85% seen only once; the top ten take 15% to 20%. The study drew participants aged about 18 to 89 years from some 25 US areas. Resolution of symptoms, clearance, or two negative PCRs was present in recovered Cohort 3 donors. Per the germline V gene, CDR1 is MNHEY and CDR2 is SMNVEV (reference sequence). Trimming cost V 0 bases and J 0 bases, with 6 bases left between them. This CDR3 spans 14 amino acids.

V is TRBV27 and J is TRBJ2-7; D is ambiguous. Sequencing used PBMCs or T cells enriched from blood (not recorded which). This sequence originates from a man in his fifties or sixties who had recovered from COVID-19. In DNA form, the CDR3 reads TGTGCCAGCAGTTTATCAGCACTCTCCTACGAGCAGTACTTC. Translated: CASSLSALSYEQYF.